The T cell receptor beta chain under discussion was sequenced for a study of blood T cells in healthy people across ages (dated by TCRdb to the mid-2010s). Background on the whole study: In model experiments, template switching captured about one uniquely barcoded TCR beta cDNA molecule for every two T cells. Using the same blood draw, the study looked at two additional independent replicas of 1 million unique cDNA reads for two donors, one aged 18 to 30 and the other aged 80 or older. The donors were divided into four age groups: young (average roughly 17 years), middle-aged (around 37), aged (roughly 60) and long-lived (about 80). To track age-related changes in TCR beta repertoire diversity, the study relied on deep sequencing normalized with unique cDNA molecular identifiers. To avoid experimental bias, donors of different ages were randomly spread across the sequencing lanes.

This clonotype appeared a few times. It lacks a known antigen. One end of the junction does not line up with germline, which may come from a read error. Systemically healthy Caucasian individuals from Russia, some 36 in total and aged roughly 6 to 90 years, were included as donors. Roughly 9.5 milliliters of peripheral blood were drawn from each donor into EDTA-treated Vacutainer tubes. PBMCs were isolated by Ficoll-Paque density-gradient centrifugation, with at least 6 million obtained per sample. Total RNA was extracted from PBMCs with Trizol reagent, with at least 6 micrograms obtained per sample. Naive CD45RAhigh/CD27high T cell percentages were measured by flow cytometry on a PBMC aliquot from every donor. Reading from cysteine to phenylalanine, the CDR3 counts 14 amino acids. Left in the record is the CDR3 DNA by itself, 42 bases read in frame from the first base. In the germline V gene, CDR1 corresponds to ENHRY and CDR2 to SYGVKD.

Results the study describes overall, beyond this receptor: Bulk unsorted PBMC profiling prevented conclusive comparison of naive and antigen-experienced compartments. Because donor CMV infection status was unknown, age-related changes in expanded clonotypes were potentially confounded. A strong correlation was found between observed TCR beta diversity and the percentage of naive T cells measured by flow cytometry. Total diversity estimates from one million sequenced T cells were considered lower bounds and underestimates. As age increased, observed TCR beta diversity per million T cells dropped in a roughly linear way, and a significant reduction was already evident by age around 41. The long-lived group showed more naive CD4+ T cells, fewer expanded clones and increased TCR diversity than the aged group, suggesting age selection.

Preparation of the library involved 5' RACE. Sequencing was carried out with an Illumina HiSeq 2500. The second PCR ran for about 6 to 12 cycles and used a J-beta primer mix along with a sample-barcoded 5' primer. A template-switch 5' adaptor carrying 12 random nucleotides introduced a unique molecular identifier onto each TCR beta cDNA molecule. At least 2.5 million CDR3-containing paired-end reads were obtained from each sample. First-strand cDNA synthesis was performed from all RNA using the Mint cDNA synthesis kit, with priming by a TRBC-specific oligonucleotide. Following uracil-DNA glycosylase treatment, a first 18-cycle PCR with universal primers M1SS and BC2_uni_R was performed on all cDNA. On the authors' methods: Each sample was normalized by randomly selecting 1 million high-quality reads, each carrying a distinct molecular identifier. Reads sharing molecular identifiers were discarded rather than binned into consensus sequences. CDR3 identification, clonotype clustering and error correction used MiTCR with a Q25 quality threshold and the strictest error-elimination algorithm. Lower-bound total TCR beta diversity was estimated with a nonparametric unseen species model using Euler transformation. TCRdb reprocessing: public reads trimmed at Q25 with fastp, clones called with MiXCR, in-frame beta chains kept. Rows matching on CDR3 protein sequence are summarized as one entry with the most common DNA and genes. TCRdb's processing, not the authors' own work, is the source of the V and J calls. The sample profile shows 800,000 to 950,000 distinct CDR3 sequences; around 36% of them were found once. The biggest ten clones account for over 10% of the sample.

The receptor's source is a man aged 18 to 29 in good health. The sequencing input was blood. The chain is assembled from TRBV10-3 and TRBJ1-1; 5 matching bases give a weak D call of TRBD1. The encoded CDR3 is CAISDNRSGGETFF. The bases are TGTGCCATCAGTGATAACAGGTCGGGCGGTGAAACTTTCTTT.